This T cell receptor (beta chain) was recorded in a study of shared clonotypes between healthy human individuals. About the research overall: CD8 memory received one plate per donor, CD8 naive two, CD4 memory three and CD4 naive three.

Naivety among CD8 cells was defined by CD45RO negativity and positive CCR7 selection, thereby excluding terminally differentiated effector memory CD45RA+ cells. The study drew all its donors from Caucasian adults living in Nashville, Tennessee. V gave up 1 base and J gave up 1 base; unmatched junction bases: 2. CDR3 length equals 15 residues. Germline V gene lookup returns CDR1 SNHLY and CDR2 FYNNEI. This table comes from immunoSEQ multiplex PCR, and its TCRdb copy is limited to in-frame clones, with some not included. Of about 2 million clones listed, less than 95% are singletons. As to this clone: The sample carries other DNA sequences with the same CDR3.

This rearrangement joins TRBV2 to TRBJ2-7; 9 bases are shared with TRBD2. Sequenced sample: naive CD8+ T cells sorted from blood. The TCR comes from a man aged 18 to 29 in good health. CDR3 in DNA: TGTGCCAGCAGTGAAGGAGCGGGAGGTTCCTACGAGCAGTACTTC. Its protein is CASSEGAGGSYEQYF.